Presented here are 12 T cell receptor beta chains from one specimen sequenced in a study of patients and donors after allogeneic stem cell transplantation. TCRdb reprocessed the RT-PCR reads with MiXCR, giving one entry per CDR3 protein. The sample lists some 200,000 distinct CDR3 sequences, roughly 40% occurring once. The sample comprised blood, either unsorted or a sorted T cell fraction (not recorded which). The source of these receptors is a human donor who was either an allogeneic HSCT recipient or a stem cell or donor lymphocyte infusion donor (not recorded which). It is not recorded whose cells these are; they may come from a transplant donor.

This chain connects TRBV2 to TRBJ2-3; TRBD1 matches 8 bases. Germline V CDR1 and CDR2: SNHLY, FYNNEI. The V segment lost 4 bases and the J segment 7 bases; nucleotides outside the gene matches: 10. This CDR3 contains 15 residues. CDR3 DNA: TGTGCCAGCAGTGGGGAGACAGGGGCTCCAAATACGCAGTATTTT. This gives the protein CASSGETGAPNTQYF.

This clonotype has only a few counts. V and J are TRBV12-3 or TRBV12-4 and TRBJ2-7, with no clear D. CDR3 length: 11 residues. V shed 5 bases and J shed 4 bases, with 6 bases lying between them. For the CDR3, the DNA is TGTGCCAGCAGTCCTGGATACGAGCAGTACTTC. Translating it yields CASSPGYEQYF.

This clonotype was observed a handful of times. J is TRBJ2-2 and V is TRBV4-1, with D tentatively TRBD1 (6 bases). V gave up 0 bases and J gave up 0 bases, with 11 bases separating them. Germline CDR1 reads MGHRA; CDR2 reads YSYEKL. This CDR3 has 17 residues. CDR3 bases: TGCGCCAGCAGCCAAGATCCACAGGGCGCGAACACCGGGGAGCTGTTTTTT. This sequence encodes CASSQDPQGANTGELFF.

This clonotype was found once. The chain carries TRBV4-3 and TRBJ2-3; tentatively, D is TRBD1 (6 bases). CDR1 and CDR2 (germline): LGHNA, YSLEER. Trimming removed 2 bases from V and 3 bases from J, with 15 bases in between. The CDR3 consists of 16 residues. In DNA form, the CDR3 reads TGCGCCAGCAGCCAACGTACAGGGTGGCCGACAGATACGCAGTATTTT. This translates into CASSQRTGWPTDTQYF.

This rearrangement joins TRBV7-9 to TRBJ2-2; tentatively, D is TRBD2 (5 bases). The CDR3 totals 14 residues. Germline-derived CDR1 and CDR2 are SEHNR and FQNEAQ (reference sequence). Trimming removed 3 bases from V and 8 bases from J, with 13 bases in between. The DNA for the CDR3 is TGTGCCAGCAGCTTTGACGGGAAGGAGGGGGAGCTGTTTTTT. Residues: CASSFDGKEGELFF.

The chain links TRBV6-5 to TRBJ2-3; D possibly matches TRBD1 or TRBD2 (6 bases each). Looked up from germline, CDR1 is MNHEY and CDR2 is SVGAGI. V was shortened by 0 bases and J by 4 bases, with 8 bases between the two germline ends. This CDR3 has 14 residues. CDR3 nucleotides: TGTGCCAGCAGTTACTCAGGGGGGTCAGATACGCAGTATTTT. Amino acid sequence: CASSYSGGSDTQYF.

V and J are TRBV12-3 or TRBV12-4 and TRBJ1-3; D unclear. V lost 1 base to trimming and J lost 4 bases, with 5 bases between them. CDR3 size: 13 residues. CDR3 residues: CASSLGRGNTIYF. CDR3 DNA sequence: TGTGCCAGCAGTTTAGGCAGGGGAAACACCATATATTTT.

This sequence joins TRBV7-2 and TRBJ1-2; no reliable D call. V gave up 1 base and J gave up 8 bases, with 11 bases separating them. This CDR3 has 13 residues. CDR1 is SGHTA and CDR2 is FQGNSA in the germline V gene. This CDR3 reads CASSLEMGYGYTF. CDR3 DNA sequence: TGTGCCAGCAGCTTAGAGATGGGTTACGGCTACACCTTC.

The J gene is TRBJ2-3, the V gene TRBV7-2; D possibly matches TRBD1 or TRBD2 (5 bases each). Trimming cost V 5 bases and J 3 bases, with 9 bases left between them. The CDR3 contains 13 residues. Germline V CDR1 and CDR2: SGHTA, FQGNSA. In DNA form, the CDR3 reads TGTGCCAGCAGCAGGGACCATACAGATACGCAGTATTTT. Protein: CASSRDHTDTQYF.

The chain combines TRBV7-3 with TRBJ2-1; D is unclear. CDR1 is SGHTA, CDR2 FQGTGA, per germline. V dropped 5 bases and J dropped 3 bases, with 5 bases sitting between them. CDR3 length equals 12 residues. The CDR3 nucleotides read TGTGCCAGCAGCATGAACTACAATGAGCAGTTCTTC. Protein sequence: CASSMNYNEQFF.

The CDR3 nucleotides read TGCGCCAGCAGCCAGGCGGCAGGGGGCCGAACTGAAGCTTTCTTT. This sequence encodes CASSQAAGGRTEAFF. The rearrangement uses TRBV4-3 and TRBJ1-1; 8 bases map to TRBD1. The germline gives CDR1 LGHNA, CDR2 YSLEER. Unmatched junction bases numbered 8, after V lost 3 bases and J lost 5 bases. The CDR3 covers 15 residues.

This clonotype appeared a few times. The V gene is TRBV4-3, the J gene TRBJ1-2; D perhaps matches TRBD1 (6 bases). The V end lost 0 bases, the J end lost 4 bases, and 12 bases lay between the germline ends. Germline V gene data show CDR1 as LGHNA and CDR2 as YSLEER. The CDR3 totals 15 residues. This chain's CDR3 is CASSQDQAGAYGYTF. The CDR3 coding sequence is TGCGCCAGCAGCCAAGATCAAGCAGGGGCCTATGGCTACACCTTC.